What follows are 6 T cell receptor beta chains derived from one specimen sequenced in a study of technical replicates of blood from a few donors. TCRdb's table, derived via immunoSEQ multiplex PCR, lists solely in-frame clones and lacks some. Seen here are 76,000 or so clones, 80% to 90% observed once, and the top ten hold 4.5% to 6%. Sample: PBMCs. The receptors derive from a human donor in good health. Some clones in this sample may be carry-over from other donors' samples.

The chain links TRBV2 to TRBJ1-5; maybe TRBD1 (6 bases). Germline CDR1 reads SNHLY; CDR2 reads FYNNEI. Between the trimmed V and J ends, which lost 3 bases and 3 bases, there was a span of 15 bases. This CDR3 contains 16 residues. CDR3 bases: TGTGCCAGCAGTGATAGGGGGGGGCGAGCCAATCAGCCCCAGCATTTT. Translation gives CASSDRGGRANQPQHF. The full variable domain, with the rest looked up from reference TRBV2 and TRBJ1-5, is EPEVTQTPSHQVTQMGQEVILRCVPISNHLYFYWYRQILGQKVEFLVSFYNNEISEKSEIFDDQFSVERPDGSNFTLKIRSTKLEDSAMYFCASSDRGGRANQPQHFGDGTRLSIL.

The V and J genes are TRBV6-5 and TRBJ2-1, with 9 positions matching TRBD2. Trimming took 6 bases from V and 7 from J; bases not matched to a gene: 10. Germline CDR1 MNHEY, CDR2 SVGAGI. This CDR3 is 15 amino acids long. Written as DNA, the CDR3 is TGTGCCAGCAGCATGACTAGCGGCATGGGTAATGAGCAGTTCTTC. It codes for CASSMTSGMGNEQFF.

This sequence joins TRBV19 and TRBJ2-6; 8 bases are shared with TRBD1. Trimming took 6 bases from V and 0 from J; bases not matched to a gene: 4. Germline CDR1 is LNHDA and CDR2 is SQIVND (reference sequence). CDR3 length equals 16 residues. CDR3 region: CASRTGGTSGANVLTF. CDR3 DNA sequence: TGTGCCAGTAGAACAGGGGGGACCTCTGGGGCCAACGTCCTGACTTTC.

Points on this clone: Without the conserved terminal phenylalanine or tryptophan, this CDR3 likely stems from a read error. The rearrangement uses TRBV10-3 and TRBJ2-7; TRBD1 agrees at 8 bases. J lost 2 bases, V lost 4 bases, and 7 bases had no gene match. CDR1 is ENHRY, CDR2 SYGVKD, per germline. The CDR3 has 15 amino acids. The CDR3 sequence: CAISATGTGTYEQYS. CDR3 bases: TGTGCCATCAGTGCGACCGGGACAGGTACCTACGAGCAGTACTCC.

The chain has TRBV13 and TRBJ1-2, with D possibly TRBD1 on 6 matching bases. The CDR3 sequence is 14 residues long. The germline V and J ends were trimmed by 6 bases and 7 bases, with 18 bases remaining between them. The V gene's germline CDR1 is PRHDT and CDR2 FYEKMQ (reference sequence). DNA for the CDR3: TGTGCCAGCAGTCAAGAGACAGGAACTGGTGGCTACACCTTC. It translates to CASSQETGTGGYTF.

The V and J genes are TRBV18 and TRBJ2-5; D is unresolved. Germline V gene sequence: CDR1 KGHSH, CDR2 LQKENI. The V end was cut by 3 bases, the J end by 1 base, with 6 bases between. The CDR3 runs 13 residues. CDR3 in DNA: TGTGCCAGCTCACCTCAATTCCAAGAGACCCAGTACTTC. Its translation is CASSPQFQETQYF. Complete variable domain (other parts from reference TRBV18 and TRBJ2-5): NAGVMQNPRHLVRRRGQEARLRCSPMKGHSHVYWYRQLPEEGLKFMVYLQKENIIDESGMPKERFSAEFPKEGPSILRIQQVVRGDSAAYFCASSPQFQETQYFGPGTRLLVL.